These T cell receptor beta chains were read from a single sample in a study of T-cell reconstitution after alpha-beta-depleted transplantation in children. TCRdb itself ran the PCR reads through MiXCR, one entry per CDR3 protein. The sample records 500,000 to 750,000 distinct CDR3 sequences, 10% to 15% being singletons. The material sequenced was PBMCs, mostly from graft donor cells, taken 360 days after TCRalphabeta/CD19-depleted stem cell transplant. The receptors come from a male patient younger than 18 who had a stem cell transplant for acute myeloid leukemia, so the T cells may come from the graft donor. Both conserved end residues are part of each CDR3.

cdr3_length	v_call	j_call	cdr3_aa
16	TRBV7-2	TRBJ2-5	CASSSPLAGYQETQYF
14	TRBV12-3/TRBV12-4	TRBJ2-1	CASSLSSGGHEQFF
16	TRBV4-3	TRBJ2-1	CASSQDKGGVAGEQFF
15	TRBV7-2	TRBJ2-7	CASSRTPLGLYEQYF
16	TRBV28	TRBJ2-7	CASSPTGAPSSYEQYF
16	TRBV25-1	TRBJ2-1	CASSESGLAGVVEQFF
14	TRBV5-1	TRBJ2-1	CASSGGGLSNEQFF
19	TRBV20-1	TRBJ2-1	CSAPRQTSGRSQSYNEQFF
12	TRBV20-1	TRBJ1-5	CSARGQGQPQHF
16	TRBV28	TRBJ2-3	CASSLSPGRPTDTQYF
13	TRBV20-1	TRBJ2-1	CSPTSGVEDEQFF
13	TRBV20-1	TRBJ1-5	CSARGTGNQPQHF
16	TRBV5-1	TRBJ2-7	CASSQGSGGSSYEQYF
13	TRBV3-1	TRBJ1-5	CASSQEVNQPQHF
12	TRBV12-3/TRBV12-4	TRBJ1-3	CASSFEGNTIYF
13	TRBV20-1	TRBJ2-7	CSARARVSHEQYF
15	TRBV27	TRBJ2-1	CASSLRGARWDEQFF
14	TRBV29-1	TRBJ2-3	CSVDQGLPGNTQYF
18	TRBV3-1	TRBJ2-1	CASSQDLGLAGGRNEQFF
15	TRBV10-2	TRBJ1-2	CASSATGDNNYGYTF
14	TRBV27	TRBJ2-7	CASSFVTGVHEQYF
14	TRBV27	TRBJ2-7	CASSPWGGNDEQYF
18	TRBV28	TRBJ2-1	CASSSGHRLARSYNEQFF
15	TRBV29-1	TRBJ2-1	CSVVREGGSYNEQFF
17	TRBV28	TRBJ2-2	CASTTPGLAGYTGELFF
15	TRBV5-4	TRBJ2-1	CASSLEAASYNEQFF
14	TRBV7-3	TRBJ2-4	CASSLGTGRGVQYF
18	TRBV15	TRBJ2-1	CATSRDSGSGRGINEQFF
15	TRBV7-8	TRBJ2-5	CASSGISTLQETQYF
14	TRBV11-2	TRBJ1-1	CASSLDPRVAEAFF